Below, 9 T cell receptor beta chains from the same sample are listed, as sequenced in a study of blood T cell repertoires in COVID-19. This table comes from immunoSEQ multiplex PCR, and its TCRdb copy is limited to in-frame clones, with some not included. In the table there are some 69,000 clones, 81% of which are singletons. Sequenced sample: peripheral blood. These receptor sequences come from a woman aged 70-85 years with acute or convalescent COVID-19.

This chain connects TRBV13 to TRBJ2-7; a weak D match, TRBD2 (5 bases). V shed 5 bases and J shed 1 base, with 15 bases lying between them. The CDR3 is 15 residues long. Per the germline V gene, CDR1 is PRHDT and CDR2 is FYEKMQ (reference sequence). CDR3 protein: CASSVRRALSYEQYF. CDR3 in DNA: TGTGCCAGCAGCGTCCGGCGGGCTCTATCCTACGAGCAGTACTTC.

The chain is built from TRBV28 and TRBJ1-2, with D perhaps TRBD1 (6 bases). V was pared by 3 bases and J by 8 bases, with 13 bases between. This CDR3 spans 13 amino acids. Germline-derived CDR1 and CDR2 are MDHEN and SYDVKM. In nucleotides, the CDR3 is TGTGCCAGCAGTTTGATACAGGGAGAAGGCTACACCTTC. It yields the protein CASSLIQGEGYTF.

This clone showed up just a few times. The chain carries TRBV29-1 and TRBJ1-2; 10 nucleotides align to TRBD1. The CDR3 covers 14 residues. The germline CDR1 and CDR2 sequences are SQVTM and ANQGSEA. J was trimmed by 5 bases and V by 2 bases; bases with no gene match: 5. The CDR3: CSVEPWTGGYGYTF. For the CDR3, the DNA is TGCAGCGTTGAACCCTGGACAGGGGGATATGGCTACACCTTC.

The genes are TRBV7-8 and TRBJ1-1; D gene uncertain. Germline assignment: CDR1 SGHVS and CDR2 FQNEAQ. This CDR3 is built from 14 residues. The ends were cut back, 3 bases at V and 0 bases at J, with 8 bases in the middle. CDR3 sequence: CASSFLAVNTEAFF. In nucleotides, the CDR3 is TGTGCCAGCAGCTTCCTTGCAGTGAACACTGAAGCTTTCTTT. Using reference TRBV7-8 and TRBJ1-1 for the parts outside the CDR3, the full variable domain is GAGVSQSPRYKVAKRGQDVALRCDPISGHVSLFWYQQALGQGPEFLTYFQNEAQLDKSGLPSDRFFAERPEGSVSTLKIQRTQQEDSAVYLCASSFLAVNTEAFFGQGTRLTVV.

The J gene is TRBJ2-1, the V gene TRBV7-7, with 12 bases fitting TRBD2. V shed 5 bases, J shed 8 bases, and the junction held 10 bases outside the gene matches. This CDR3 contains 16 residues. CDR1 is SSHAT and CDR2 is FNYEAQ in the germline V gene (reference sequence). DNA of the CDR3: TGTGCCAGCAGCCCCCTAGCGGGAGGGCCCCTCGATGAGCAGTTCTTC. Translation gives CASSPLAGGPLDEQFF.

This clone was recorded only once. V usage is TRBV28 and J usage is TRBJ1-5; 9 nucleotides line up with TRBD1. CDR1 MDHEN and CDR2 SYDVKM come from the germline V gene. The V and J ends lost 5 bases and 4 bases, in that order; junction bases with no gene match: 6. There are 15 residues in the CDR3. The CDR3 loop reads CASSPWDRANQPQHF. DNA for the CDR3: TGTGCCAGCAGTCCCTGGGACAGGGCTAATCAGCCCCAGCATTTT.

V gene TRBV28 combines with J gene TRBJ1-6, with TRBD1 as a possible D gene (6 bases). The V gene lost 5 bases and the J gene lost 8 bases, with 28 bases spanning the gap. CDR1 is MDHEN, CDR2 SYDVKM, per germline. This CDR3 has 19 amino acids. The CDR3 DNA reads TGTGCCAGCAGTCCTCCGGGGGGCCAGGGTATTAACCCTTATTCACCCCTCCACTTT. This encodes CASSPPGGQGINPYSPLHF.

This clone was picked up a small number of times. The chain is built from TRBV12-5 and TRBJ1-3; unclear D gene. The germline gives CDR1 LGHNT, CDR2 FRNRAP. V shed 7 bases and J shed 4 bases, with 11 bases lying between them. The length of the CDR3 is 13 residues. CDR3 amino acids: CASEQTKGNTIYF. In nucleotides, the CDR3 is TGTGCTAGTGAGCAGACTAAGGGAAACACCATATATTTT.

This clone was observed a single time. The chain joins TRBV6-5 to TRBJ2-5, with TRBD1 matching 9 bases. The CDR3 covers 14 residues. Germline loops: CDR1 MNHEY, CDR2 SVGAGI. The J segment lost 4 bases and the V segment lost 7 bases, leaving 7 bases of the junction unmatched. The CDR3 sequence: CASTKQGARETQYF. For the CDR3, the DNA is TGTGCCAGCACAAAACAGGGGGCCCGAGAGACCCAGTACTTC.